This T cell receptor (beta chain) derives from a study of blood T cell repertoires in COVID-19. Study-level background: Spain, Italy and the United States supplied samples that represented acute and convalescent COVID-19. Sources were T cells, B-cell-depleted T cells, or PBMCs; the material itself was cDNA or gDNA.

It was during active infection that Seattle patients were enrolled and then longitudinally followed. V lost 6 bases and J lost 3, with 11 bases in between. Germline values: CDR1 LNHNV, CDR2 YYDKDF (reference sequence). The CDR3 consists of 13 residues. Original handling: Estimation of nucleated cell counts relied on the amplification of reference gene primers. The repertoire was sequenced with immunoSEQ multiplex PCR; TCRdb's copy has only in-frame clones and lacks some. V and J calls and clone size are as listed in that table; D and trimming were resolved from the DNA. This table has 60,000 to 70,000 clones, just over 85% appearing once.

Sequenced material: peripheral blood. The sequence came from a woman aged 55-70 years with COVID-19, enrolled during active disease. The rearrangement links TRBV15 to TRBJ1-1; D is unclear. As DNA, the CDR3 is TGTGCCACCAGACGGGTCTTTGACACTGAAGCTTTCTTT. This encodes CATRRVFDTEAFF.